This entry lists 22 T cell receptor beta chains sequenced from one sample in a study of blood T cell repertoires in COVID-19. TCRdb's table, derived via immunoSEQ multiplex PCR, lists solely in-frame clones and lacks some. The table records tens of thousands of clones, around 85% of them present only once. Sequences were obtained from peripheral blood. These receptors came from a woman older than 75 with active or convalescent COVID-19.

For the CDR3, the DNA is TGTGCCAGCAGTTTACGAGATAGCACAGATACGCAGTATTTT. It codes for CASSLRDSTDTQYF. The rearrangement uses TRBV27 and TRBJ2-3, with D unresolved. The CDR3 is made up of 14 amino acids. CDR1 is MNHEY, CDR2 SMNVEV, per germline (reference sequence). Trimming shortened V by 2 bases and J by 0 bases, and 6 bases separated the two germline ends.

The rearrangement joins TRBV7-2 to TRBJ2-5; TRBD2 is a possible D gene (5 bases). Germline CDR1 reads SGHTA; CDR2 reads FQGNSA. This CDR3 is built from 14 residues. The germline V and J ends were trimmed by 5 bases and 1 base, with 11 bases remaining between them. The CDR3 nucleotides read TGTGCCAGCAGCCCATCGGGGTCCCAAGAGACCCAGTACTTC. Its protein product is CASSPSGSQETQYF.

The J gene is TRBJ2-7, the V gene TRBV18, with no clear D. The CDR3 length is 12 residues. Germline V gene lookup returns CDR1 KGHSH and CDR2 LQKENI. V was shortened by 5 bases and J by 5 bases, with 10 bases between the two germline ends. The CDR3 is CASSTASDEQYF. The CDR3, as DNA: TGTGCCAGCTCAACAGCCTCGGACGAGCAGTACTTC. Looking up the rest from reference TRBV18 and TRBJ2-7 gives the full variable domain: NAGVMQNPRHLVRRRGQEARLRCSPMKGHSHVYWYRQLPEEGLKFMVYLQKENIIDESGMPKERFSAEFPKEGPSILRIQQVVRGDSAAYFCASSTASDEQYFGPGTRLTVT.

This clone was counted a single time. The rearrangement links TRBV2 to TRBJ1-1, with D perhaps TRBD1 (6 bases). The CDR3 spans 15 residues. CDR1 is SNHLY and CDR2 is FYNNEI in the germline V gene. V dropped 7 bases and J dropped 1 base, with 16 bases sitting between them. This CDR3 reads CASIRLLTGNTEAFF. The CDR3, as DNA: TGTGCCAGCATTCGGTTATTGACAGGGAACACTGAAGCTTTCTTT.

The V call is TRBV28, the J call TRBJ2-5, with 8 nucleotides matching TRBD1. The CDR3 is made up of 16 amino acids. V gave up 5 bases and J gave up 4 bases; unmatched junction bases: 12. CDR1 and CDR2 from the germline V gene are MDHEN and SYDVKM. The CDR3 protein is CASSIPGGHWRETQYF. The CDR3 coding sequence is TGTGCCAGCAGTATCCCAGGGGGCCATTGGAGAGAGACCCAGTACTTC.

V is TRBV4-3 and J is TRBJ1-1, with no clear D. The V and J ends lost 4 bases and 0 bases respectively, with 12 bases between them. CDR1 and CDR2 from the germline V gene are LGHNA and YSLEER. This CDR3 contains 15 residues. Here the CDR3 reads CASSLYHKLNTEAFF. The DNA of the CDR3 is TGCGCCAGCAGCCTATATCACAAGTTGAACACTGAAGCTTTCTTT.

The chain is built from TRBV21-1 and TRBJ1-1. TRBV21-1 corresponds to a pseudogene. The CDR3 has 15 residues. CDR3 loop: CASSKSGSTNTEAFF. CDR3 DNA sequence: TGTGCCAGCAGCAAGAGCGGGTCAACGAACACTGAAGCTTTCTTT.

The chain combines TRBV7-2 with TRBJ1-3; TRBD1 is a possible D gene (5 bases). The length of the CDR3 is 11 residues. Germline lookup yields CDR1 SGHTA and CDR2 FQGNSA. The V end was cut by 5 bases, the J end by 10 bases, with 9 bases between. CDR3 DNA: TGTGCCAGCAGCCTCCAGGGTACCATATATTTT. It is translated as CASSLQGTIYF. The full variable domain, its missing parts supplied by reference TRBV7-2 and TRBJ1-3, is GAGVSQSPSNKVTEKGKDVELRCDPISGHTALYWYRQSLGQGLEFLIYFQGNSAPDKSGLPSDRFSAERTGGSVSTLTIQRTQQEDSAVYLCASSLQGTIYFGEGSWLTVV.

CDR3 in amino acids: CASSPENSGNTIYF. The CDR3 bases are TGTGCCAGCTCACCTGAGAACTCTGGAAACACCATATATTTT. The rearrangement links TRBV18 to TRBJ1-3; D is unresolved. The CDR3 is made up of 14 amino acids. Germline lookup yields CDR1 KGHSH and CDR2 LQKENI. V lost 3 bases, J lost 0 bases, and 6 bases lay in between.

The chain uses TRBV25-1 and TRBJ1-1; D perhaps matches TRBD1 (5 bases). The germline V gene has CDR1 MGHDK and CDR2 SYGVNS. V lost 5 bases and J 4 bases, leaving 11 bases between the germline ends. The length of the CDR3 is 13 residues. The CDR3, as DNA: TGTGCCAGCAGTTATACAGGATCCACTGAAGCTTTCTTT. Its translation is CASSYTGSTEAFF.

This chain uses TRBV5-4 with TRBJ2-7; weak D call: TRBD2 (6 bases). The CDR3 has 14 residues. Germline V gene data show CDR1 as SGHNT and CDR2 as YYREEE (reference sequence). V was shortened by 2 bases and J by 6 bases, with 15 bases between the two germline ends. CDR3 bases: TGTGCCAGCAGCTTTAGGCTAGGGGAGGCCGAGCAGTACTTC. Its protein product is CASSFRLGEAEQYF.

This clone has just a few counts. The V call is TRBV7-2, the J call TRBJ2-7, with D possibly TRBD2 on 7 matching bases. The CDR3 consists of 16 residues. V was clipped by 5 bases and J by 2 bases, with 19 bases between them. CDR1 is SGHTA and CDR2 is FQGNSA in the germline V gene. In DNA, the CDR3 is TGTGCCAGCAGCGGGGGCCGGGCTAGCGGAACCTACGAGCAGTACTTC. This encodes CASSGGRASGTYEQYF.

CDR3 protein: CASRPRQGIGEKLFF. In DNA form, the CDR3 reads TGTGCCAGCAGACCTCGACAGGGTATAGGTGAAAAACTGTTTTTT. V and J are TRBV28 and TRBJ1-4, with 7 nucleotides matching TRBD1. Germline V lookup: CDR1 MDHEN, CDR2 SYDVKM. The V gene end was trimmed by 6 bases and the J gene end by 7 bases; junction bases not matched to a gene: 11. The CDR3 runs 15 residues.

This rearrangement joins TRBV9 to TRBJ1-4, with D possibly being TRBD1 (6 bases). The CDR3 is made up of 14 amino acids. V was trimmed by 4 bases and J by 5 bases, leaving 12 bases between them. Germline V gives CDR1 SGDLS, CDR2 YYNGEE. CDR3 in DNA: TGTGCCAGCAGCCCACGGGGGGGCAATGAAAAACTGTTTTTT. Protein: CASSPRGGNEKLFF.

The CDR3 loop is CASSWTSGSPDTQYF. The CDR3 DNA reads TGTGCCAGCAGCTGGACTAGCGGGAGTCCAGATACGCAGTATTTT. The rearrangement joins TRBV6-5 to TRBJ2-3, with 13 bases fitting TRBD2. The CDR3 is made up of 15 amino acids. Germline V lookup: CDR1 MNHEY, CDR2 SVGAGI. V was clipped by 6 bases and J by 4 bases; unmatched bases: 4.

The table lists this clone with a count of one. This chain links TRBV4-1 with TRBJ2-2; TRBD2 agrees at 8 bases. The V and J ends lost 5 bases and 5 bases, in that order; junction bases with no gene match: 7. The CDR3 sequence is 15 residues long. The V gene's germline CDR1 is MGHRA and CDR2 YSYEKL. CDR3 bases: TGCGCCAGCAGCACGGCGGGGGGCCGTACCGGGGAGCTGTTTTTT. Amino acids: CASSTAGGRTGELFF.

The rearrangement uses TRBV19 and TRBJ2-3; 14 bases fit TRBD2. CDR1 LNHDA and CDR2 SQIVND come from the germline V gene (reference sequence). V lost 1 base and J lost 1; bases outside the gene matches: 10. There are 20 residues in the CDR3. The CDR3 loop reads CASSIAGTSGSRGGTDTQYF. CDR3 nucleotides: TGTGCCAGTAGTATAGCCGGGACTAGCGGGAGTCGAGGGGGCACAGATACGCAGTATTTT.

This clone was counted once. J is TRBJ1-1 and V is TRBV5-4; maybe TRBD1 (6 bases). V gave up 0 bases and J gave up 5 bases, with 8 bases separating them. Germline loops: CDR1 SGHNT, CDR2 YYREEE (reference sequence). The CDR3 is 13 residues long. The CDR3 loop reads CASSLEGGTEAFF. For the CDR3, the DNA is TGTGCCAGCAGCTTGGAGGGGGGGACTGAAGCTTTCTTT.

This chain joins TRBV30 and TRBJ1-1; D uncertain. The CDR3 runs to 13 residues. Germline lookup yields CDR1 GTSNPN and CDR2 SVGIG (reference sequence). The V gene lost 0 bases and the J gene lost 7 bases, with 12 bases spanning the gap. The CDR3 DNA is TGTGCCTGGAGTGTTGAGCGGAGAGGTGAAGCTTTCTTT. This gives the protein CAWSVERRGEAFF.

The chain recombines TRBV5-6 with TRBJ2-7, with TRBD1 matching 9 bases. This CDR3 is built from 16 residues. V shed 0 bases and J 6 bases; nucleotides not matched to a gene: 10. Looked up from germline, CDR1 is SGHDT and CDR2 is YYEEEE. CDR3: CASSLGWKTGGVEQYF. The CDR3 DNA follows: TGTGCCAGCAGCTTGGGGTGGAAGACAGGGGGTGTCGAGCAGTACTTC. The variable domain in full, with the rest retrieved from reference TRBV5-6 and TRBJ2-7, is DAGVTQSPTHLIKTRGQQVTLRCSPKSGHDTVSWYQQALGQGPQFIFQYYEEEERQRGNFPDRFSGHQFPNYSSELNVNALLLGDSALYLCASSLGWKTGGVEQYFGPGTRLTVT.

This clone has a handful of counts. The rearrangement links TRBV19 to TRBJ1-3; D uncertain. This CDR3 has 14 residues. Germline lookup yields CDR1 LNHDA and CDR2 SQIVND (reference sequence). V lost 3 bases and J lost 2, with 8 bases in between. DNA of the CDR3: TGTGCCAGTAGTATCAGGCCTACTGGAAACACCATATATTTT. Encoded protein: CASSIRPTGNTIYF.

The chain is built from TRBV4-2 and TRBJ1-2; 8 bases map to TRBD1. CDR1 and CDR2 from the germline V gene are LGHNA and YNFKEQ. The CDR3 has 16 residues. Trimming took 4 bases from V and 6 from J; bases not matched to a gene: 13. The CDR3 reads CASSPGEAGGGNGYTF. The CDR3, as DNA: TGTGCCAGCAGCCCTGGAGAGGCAGGGGGCGGGAATGGCTACACCTTC.